What follows describes a single TCR beta chain. Generated by immunoSEQ multiplex PCR, the TCRdb table keeps only in-frame clones and is missing some. The sample carries some 39,000 clones, approximately 78% recorded once. Prior autoimmune disease or systemic immunosuppression barred patients. CDR1 is MGHDK and CDR2 is SYGVNS in the germline V gene. The germline V and J ends were trimmed by 2 bases and 2 bases, with 7 bases remaining between them. The CDR3 length is 14 residues. The sample originates from a study of OX40 agonist ivuxolimab in advanced cancers. This chain joins TRBV25-1 and TRBJ2-1; weak D call: TRBD1 (5 bases). Material: CD4+ or CD8+ T cells sorted from blood, obtained in a trial of the OX40 agonist ivuxolimab. The TCR originated in an adult with an advanced solid tumor such as melanoma, head and neck, liver or kidney cancer. CDR3 protein: CASSEGAAYNEQFF. The CDR3 DNA follows: TGTGCCAGCAGTGAAGGGGCGGCCTACAATGAGCAGTTCTTC.